These 12 T cell receptor beta chains were all obtained from the same sample, sequenced in a study of regulatory T cells in long-lasting Graves disease. Regarding time point: persistent/refractory GD, antithyroid drugs over 5 years with positive TRAb. Isolated PBMC RNA provided the starting material for the TCR library. Arm-PCR of CDR3 regions with iRepertoire HTBI primers generated TCR beta libraries. TCRdb re-called the multiplex PCR reads with MiXCR, one entry per CDR3 protein. The sample lists 500,000 to 700,000 distinct CDR3 sequences, about 30% occurring once. Sequenced here: peripheral blood mononuclear cells (PBMCs), sampled when the disease was refractory, from a patient treated with antithyroid drugs. These receptors came from a female donor with Graves disease.

This clonotype was counted only a few times. The chain combines TRBV28 with TRBJ1-5; 7 bases are a match to TRBD1. In germline, CDR1 is MDHEN, CDR2 SYDVKM. The CDR3 runs 15 residues. V dropped 6 bases and J dropped 3; count of bases not matched to a gene: 8. CDR3 region: CASRTGTDLNQPQHF. For the CDR3, the DNA is TGTGCCAGCAGGACCGGGACAGACCTCAATCAGCCCCAGCATTTT.

This clonotype turned up a few times. The rearrangement links TRBV6-1 to TRBJ1-2, with D possibly TRBD1 on 5 matching bases. Trimming took 6 bases from V and 9 from J, leaving 23 bases between them. CDR1 MNHNS and CDR2 SASEGT come from the germline V gene. CDR3 length: 15 residues. In nucleotides, the CDR3 is TGTGCCAGCAGGGGGAGTGGCAGGGACCCTGTTAGCTACACCTTC. Its translation is CASRGSGRDPVSYTF.

This clonotype showed up just a few times. This chain connects TRBV2 to TRBJ1-5; 9 bases line up with TRBD1. Germline V lookup: CDR1 SNHLY, CDR2 FYNNEI. The CDR3 length is 17 residues. With V trimmed by 5 bases and J by 2 bases, 10 bases remained unmatched. The CDR3 DNA is TGTGCCAGCAGTCTAGACAGGGGGGATATAGGCAATCAGCCCCAGCATTTT. Its translation: CASSLDRGDIGNQPQHF. Full variable domain (remainder filled in from reference TRBV2 and TRBJ1-5): EPEVTQTPSHQVTQMGQEVILRCVPISNHLYFYWYRQILGQKVEFLVSFYNNEISEKSEIFDDQFSVERPDGSNFTLKIRSTKLEDSAMYFCASSLDRGDIGNQPQHFGDGTRLSIL.

This clonotype came up a few times. The chain uses TRBV20-1 and TRBJ2-5, with D possibly being TRBD1 (5 bases). Germline CDR1 is DFQATT and CDR2 is SNEGSKA (reference sequence). V was cut by 5 bases and J by 1 base, with 14 bases left in between. The CDR3 length is 14 residues. The CDR3 nucleotides are TGCAGTGCTGAGCCCCAGGGTTCCCAAGAGACCCAGTACTTC. Translation gives CSAEPQGSQETQYF.

This clonotype appeared many times. CDR3 region: CASSQAAGGGEQYF. The CDR3 DNA reads TGTGCCAGCAGCCAAGCCGCAGGGGGTGGCGAGCAGTACTTC. The rearrangement uses TRBV3-1 and TRBJ2-7, with 7 bases fitting TRBD1. Trimming at V came to 1 base and at J to 6 bases, leaving 6 bases not matched to a gene. Germline CDR1 is LGHDT and CDR2 is YNNKEL (reference sequence). This CDR3 is 14 amino acids long.

This clonotype was detected ten times or more. One end of the junction fails to match germline, which may point to a read error. The rearrangement joins TRBV7-3 to TRBJ1-1; 9 nucleotides match TRBD1. The CDR3 totals 15 residues. CDR1 SGHTA and CDR2 FQGTGA come from the germline V gene. CDR3 sequence: CASSLTQGAFTEAFF. CDR3 in DNA: TGTGCCAGCAGCCTAACACAGGGGGCATTCACTGAAGCTTTCTTT.

CDR3: CASKNPGQNTEAFF. The CDR3 nucleotides are TGTGCCAGCAAAAATCCGGGACAGAACACTGAAGCTTTCTTT. The chain carries TRBV6-1 and TRBJ1-1; tentatively, D is TRBD1 (6 bases). The CDR3 runs 14 residues. V was shortened by 7 bases and J by 1 base, with 13 bases between the two germline ends. Germline lookup yields CDR1 MNHNS and CDR2 SASEGT.

The chain links TRBV20-1 to TRBJ1-1; D gene uncertain. The CDR3 has 15 amino acids. The V gene's germline CDR1 is DFQATT and CDR2 SNEGSKA (reference sequence). Trimming pared 2 bases from V and 4 bases from J, leaving 17 bases between. CDR3 protein: CSARSKVFAGTEAFF. The CDR3 coding sequence is TGCAGTGCTAGATCCAAGGTCTTCGCGGGCACTGAAGCTTTCTTT.

This chain joins TRBV9 and TRBJ2-2; tentatively, D is TRBD2 (6 bases). From germline, CDR1 is SGDLS and CDR2 YYNGEE. The CDR3 covers 16 residues. V lost 0 bases, J lost 1 base, and 10 bases lay in between. The CDR3 spells CASSVDPRGNTGELFF. CDR3 nucleotide sequence: TGTGCCAGCAGCGTAGACCCGCGGGGGAACACCGGGGAGCTGTTTTTT.

V is TRBV30 and J is TRBJ1-2; no reliable D call. V dropped 7 bases and J dropped 6 bases, with 9 bases sitting between them. CDR3 size: 10 residues. CDR1 and CDR2 (germline): GTSNPN, SVGIG (reference sequence). The CDR3 region is CAFKMDGYTF. The DNA for the CDR3 is TGTGCCTTCAAGATGGATGGCTACACCTTC.

At least ten counts were recorded for this clonotype. The chain employs TRBV11-2 and TRBJ2-5, with 9 bases lining up with TRBD1. Trimming took 1 base from V and 2 from J; bases not matched to a gene: 5. CDR1 is SGHAT and CDR2 is FQNNGV in the germline V gene. The CDR3 consists of 16 residues. In nucleotides, the CDR3 is TGTGCCAGCAGCTTAGGGGACAGGGTCGGGCAAGAGACCCAGTACTTC. Translating gives CASSLGDRVGQETQYF. The full variable domain, with the rest looked up from reference TRBV11-2 and TRBJ2-5, is EAGVAQSPRYKIIEKRQSVAFWCNPISGHATLYWYQQILGQGPKLLIQFQNNGVVDDSQLPKDRFSAERLKGVDSTLKIQPAKLEDSAVYLCASSLGDRVGQETQYFGPGTRLLVL.

The sample holds a few counts of this clonotype. CDR3 region: CASSETTAVAYEQYF. The CDR3 DNA reads TGTGCCAGCAGTGAGACGACTGCCGTTGCCTACGAGCAGTACTTC. The chain joins TRBV2 to TRBJ2-7; D remains unclear. V lost 3 bases and J 2 bases, leaving 14 bases between the germline ends. Per the germline V gene, CDR1 is SNHLY and CDR2 is FYNNEI. The CDR3 consists of 15 residues.